This T cell receptor beta chain was retrieved from a study of T cell responses to AZD1222 COVID-19 vaccine. General study findings and limits: Spike as a whole was targeted by vaccine-associated CD4 TCRs, dominant at 160-218 and 743-854. A mostly white British donor set with more females was recruited, and clonal diversity was possibly underestimated.

Concerning this clone: The antigen is not known.

Here immunoSEQ multiplex PCR was the method, and the copy in TCRdb shows in-frame clones only, minus some. The data show some 130,000 clones, with roughly 87% seen just once and under 6% held by the top ten. The material was peripheral blood, obtained 28 days after the second AZD1222 dose. The TCR comes from an adult who received the AZD1222 COVID-19 vaccine.

The CDR3 sequence: CASSQEEQGTATNEKLFF. The DNA of the CDR3 is TGCGCCAGCAGCCAAGAGGAACAGGGGACTGCAACTAATGAAAAACTGTTTTTT. V usage is TRBV4-3 and J usage is TRBJ1-4; 7 bases are shared with TRBD1. Germline V gene sequence: CDR1 LGHNA, CDR2 YSLEER. CDR3 length equals 18 residues. Losses at the gene ends were 0 bases for V and 0 bases for J; bases not matched to a gene: 7.